This entry describes one T cell receptor beta chain. Its cognate antigen is unknown. The data originate from a study of T-cell memory formation after mild COVID-19. Study outcomes and limitations: Prior to infection, memory already included some responding clones, suggesting cross-reactive memory joined.

V was shortened by 6 bases and J by 7 bases, with 15 bases between the two germline ends. Germline V gene lookup returns CDR1 MNHEY and CDR2 SVGAGI. The CDR3 contains 13 residues. TCRdb re-derived calls from the 5' RACE reads in MiXCR, one entry per CDR3 protein. The sample lists approximately 450,000 distinct CDR3 sequences, 18% occurring once. The chain couples TRBV6-5 to TRBJ1-2; a possible D gene is TRBD1 (5 bases). This clonotype was obtained from an adult woman who had mild COVID-19 (a few samples of this study predate the infection). Cell type and time point are not known. Sequenced: PBMCs or a T cell subset sorted from them (not recorded which). The CDR3 spells CASREQGGGGYTF. DNA for the CDR3: TGTGCCAGCAGGGAGCAGGGTGGAGGTGGCTACACCTTC.